The 7 T cell receptor beta chains given below trace back to one sample, sequenced in a study of T cells after yellow fever vaccination. TCRdb re-called the 5' RACE reads through MiXCR, storing one row per CDR3 protein. The table has about 120,000 distinct CDR3 sequences, 5.5% to 8% seen once. The material sequenced was CD4+ T cells sorted from PBMCs, taken about 49 days after the first yellow fever vaccination. Receptors originate from a man aged 18 to 29 who received the YFV17D yellow fever vaccine.

In this sample, this clonotype turned up many times. V and J are TRBV5-1 and TRBJ2-2, with 7 positions matching TRBD1. With V trimmed by 1 base and J by 3 bases, 9 bases remained unmatched. This CDR3 region has 17 residues. Germline CDR1 reads SGHRS; CDR2 reads YFSETQ. DNA for the CDR3: TGCGCCAGCAGCTTGAGGGCGGTAGGGGGCGACACCGGGGAGCTGTTTTTT. Translated: CASSLRAVGGDTGELFF.

This clonotype was seen repeatedly, ten times or more. V is TRBV5-1 and J is TRBJ2-3; TRBD1 matches 7 bases. This CDR3 spans 16 amino acids. Germline CDR1 reads SGHRS; CDR2 reads YFSETQ. V lost 4 bases, J lost 4 bases, and 12 bases stayed unmatched. The CDR3 spells CASSLGQLAVADTQYF. In DNA form, the CDR3 reads TGCGCCAGCAGCCTGGGACAGCTAGCCGTGGCAGATACGCAGTATTTT.

This clonotype came up many times. The chain links TRBV28 to TRBJ2-1; 11 bases map to TRBD1. With V trimmed by 5 bases and J by 8 bases, 5 bases remained unmatched. The CDR3 length is 14 residues. CDR1 and CDR2 (germline): MDHEN, SYDVKM. The chain's CDR3 is CASSPGTGGYEQFF. CDR3 DNA sequence: TGTGCCAGCAGTCCCGGGACAGGGGGTTATGAGCAGTTCTTC.

Here the CDR3 DNA reads TGTGCCAGCACCAAGCAGGCCCCCCTAGCAGAGGCATACAATGAGCAGTTCTTC. Encoded protein: CASTKQAPLAEAYNEQFF. This sequence joins TRBV3-1 and TRBJ2-1; weak D call: TRBD2 (5 bases). Germline CDR1 and CDR2: LGHDT and YNNKEL (reference sequence). The V and J ends lost 7 bases and 4 bases respectively, with 26 bases between them. CDR3 length: 18 amino acids.

This clonotype was recorded a few times. The chain links TRBV2 to TRBJ1-5, with a tentative D call TRBD1 (6 bases). V lost 0 bases and J 0 bases, leaving 12 bases between the germline ends. Germline V gene data show CDR1 as SNHLY and CDR2 as FYNNEI. The CDR3 extends over 17 amino acids. This CDR3 reads CASSEAKGTRSNQPQHF. As DNA, the CDR3 is TGTGCCAGCAGTGAAGCAAAAGGGACACGTAGCAATCAGCCCCAGCATTTT.

This clonotype appeared a few times. V usage is TRBV7-9 and J usage is TRBJ2-6; TRBD2 aligns across 7 bases. CDR1 SEHNR and CDR2 FQNEAQ come from the germline V gene (reference sequence). The ends lost 3 bases at V and 2 bases at J; junction bases unmatched: 7. The CDR3 extends over 17 amino acids. CDR3 amino acids: CASSFGGVSAGANVLTF. CDR3 bases: TGTGCCAGCAGCTTTGGGGGGGTCTCTGCTGGGGCCAACGTCCTGACTTTC. Supplemented by reference TRBV7-9 and TRBJ2-6, the full variable domain reads DTGVSQNPRHKITKRGQNVTFRCDPISEHNRLYWYRQTLGQGPEFLTYFQNEAQLEKSRLLSDRFSAERPKGSFSTLEIQRTEQGDSAMYLCASSFGGVSAGANVLTFGAGSRLTVL.

The sample holds many counts of this clonotype. The gene calls are TRBV7-2 and TRBJ2-1, with 7 nucleotides matching TRBD1. Trimming cost V 5 bases and J 0 bases; bases outside gene matches: 4. The germline V gene has CDR1 SGHTA and CDR2 FQGNSA. The CDR3 is 15 residues long. CDR3 DNA sequence: TGTGCCAGCAGCCTTCGACAGGGCTCCTACAATGAGCAGTTCTTC. It encodes CASSLRQGSYNEQFF.